This TCR beta chain was retrieved from a study of blood T cell repertoires in COVID-19. Study summary: There were acute and convalescent COVID-19 samples, and they came from the United States, Italy and Spain.

V was clipped by 5 bases and J by 1 base; unmatched bases: 6. CDR1 is SGHNT and CDR2 is YENEEA in the germline V gene. The CDR3 totals 16 residues. Authors' data handling: Amplification from reference gene primers served as the basis for estimated nucleated cell counts. Sequenced by immunoSEQ multiplex PCR; TCRdb stores in-frame clones only, minus some. V and J calls and clone size follow that table, whereas D and trimming were derived from the DNA. The table shows about 51,000 clones, with approximately 84% occurring only once. The chain has TRBV11-3 and TRBJ2-3; 10 nucleotides line up with TRBD1. The sample comprised peripheral blood. This receptor was identified in a man aged 45-60 years with acute or convalescent COVID-19. The CDR3 nucleotides are TGTGCCAGCAGCACCCGGACAGGGGGTGGCACAGATACGCAGTATTTT. Protein product: CASSTRTGGGTDTQYF.